These 17 T cell receptor beta chains originate from one sample sequenced in a study of cytomegalovirus exposure and HLA in healthy donors. 60 Vbeta and 13 Jbeta primers were used in PCR. Sequencing used immunoSEQ multiplex PCR; TCRdb keeps in-frame clones, though not all of them. Among about 130,000 clones listed, roughly 80% were seen once. The sequencing sample was made of PBMCs. These receptors came from a woman aged 40 to 50 in good health and CMV-seropositive.

The chain uses TRBV4-3 and TRBJ1-4; D is unclear. CDR1 and CDR2 from the germline V gene are LGHNA and YSLEER. Trimming cost V 0 bases and J 1 base, with 15 bases left between them. The CDR3 consists of 18 residues. The CDR3 sequence: CASSQDLSRSITNEKLFF. CDR3 nucleotides: TGCGCCAGCAGCCAAGATCTATCCAGGTCGATAACTAATGAAAAACTGTTTTTT.

The chain carries TRBV6-1 and TRBJ1-1, with D perhaps TRBD1 (6 bases). The CDR3 is 14 amino acids. From germline, CDR1 is MNHNS and CDR2 SASEGT. V shed 5 bases and J shed 1 base, with 11 bases lying between them. This CDR3 is CASSPGQKNTEAFF. Here the CDR3 DNA reads TGTGCCAGCAGTCCCGGACAGAAGAACACTGAAGCTTTCTTT.

V usage is TRBV27 and J usage is TRBJ2-5; D is possibly TRBD1 (7 bases). This CDR3 comprises 16 residues. From germline, CDR1 is MNHEY and CDR2 SMNVEV (reference sequence). The V end was cut by 5 bases, the J end by 5 bases, with 21 bases between. The CDR3: CASSPTRDSGGETQYF. In nucleotides, the CDR3 is TGTGCCAGCAGTCCGACCCGGGACAGTGGAGGGGAGACCCAGTACTTC.

The chain has TRBV5-6 and TRBJ2-3; TRBD2 matches 7 bases. The junction had 7 bases not matched to a gene; V was cut back by 2 bases and J by 1 base. The CDR3 spans 16 residues. Per germline, CDR1 SGHDT and CDR2 YYEEEE. The CDR3 reads CASSFPRLARTDTQYF. The CDR3 nucleotides read TGTGCCAGCAGCTTCCCCAGACTAGCACGCACAGATACGCAGTATTTT.

The genes are TRBV7-2 and TRBJ2-7; 7 nucleotides agree with TRBD2. This CDR3 has 14 amino acids. Trimming took 1 base from V and 5 from J; bases not matched to a gene: 5. Germline CDR1 SGHTA, CDR2 FQGNSA. The CDR3 here is CASSLGGSFNEQYF. CDR3 nucleotides: TGTGCCAGCAGCTTAGGCGGGAGCTTCAACGAGCAGTACTTC.

This clone was detected only a few times. The chain couples TRBV18 to TRBJ2-1; TRBD2 matches 11 bases. The CDR3 extends over 16 amino acids. V was clipped by 0 bases and J by 5 bases; unmatched bases: 3. Germline assignment: CDR1 KGHSH and CDR2 LQKENI. The chain's CDR3 is CASSPPGSGRDNEQFF. The CDR3 DNA sequence: TGTGCCAGCTCACCACCGGGTAGCGGGAGGGACAATGAGCAGTTCTTC. Drawing the rest from reference TRBV18 and TRBJ2-1, the complete variable domain is NAGVMQNPRHLVRRRGQEARLRCSPMKGHSHVYWYRQLPEEGLKFMVYLQKENIIDESGMPKERFSAEFPKEGPSILRIQQVVRGDSAAYFCASSPPGSGRDNEQFFGPGTRLTVL.

The sample holds one count of this clone. J is TRBJ1-2 and V is TRBV29-1; 7 nucleotides align to TRBD1. The junction had 12 bases not matched to a gene; V was cut back by 2 bases and J by 12 bases. Germline loops: CDR1 SQVTM, CDR2 ANQGSEA. This CDR3 comprises 13 residues. CDR3 in DNA: TGCAGCGTTGAACTGGGGGACAGCCCCCGTCACACCTTC. Its translation: CSVELGDSPRHTF. The variable domain in full, completed from reference TRBV29-1 and TRBJ1-2, reads SAVISQKPSRDICQRGTSLTIQCQVDSQVTMMFWYRQQPGQSLTLIATANQGSEATYESGFVIDKFPISRPNLTFSTLTVSNMSPEDSSIYLCSVELGDSPRHTFGSGTRLTVV.

The V and J genes are TRBV28 and TRBJ2-3; 7 positions match TRBD1. CDR3 size: 14 residues. Germline CDR1 reads MDHEN; CDR2 reads SYDVKM. V was clipped by 3 bases and J by 5 bases; unmatched bases: 5. CDR3 DNA sequence: TGTGCCAGCAGTTTCAGGCAGGGGGTAGATACGCAGTATTTT. Its translation: CASSFRQGVDTQYF.

This sequence joins TRBV7-9 and TRBJ2-6; 7 bases agree with TRBD2. V shed 3 bases and J 2 bases; nucleotides not matched to a gene: 7. Germline loops: CDR1 SEHNR, CDR2 FQNEAQ (reference sequence). This CDR3 region has 17 residues. As DNA, the CDR3 is TGTGCCAGCAGCTTCCGGGGAGGGGTGACTGGGGCCAACGTCCTGACTTTC. Translation gives CASSFRGGVTGANVLTF.

Here the CDR3 reads CASRDLDRVGYEQYF. CDR3 nucleotide sequence: TGTGCCAGCAGGGACCTTGACAGGGTAGGCTACGAGCAGTACTTC. The chain is built from TRBV6-5 and TRBJ2-7; TRBD1 matches 7 bases. The germline V gene encodes CDR1 MNHEY and CDR2 SVGAGI. Trimming took 6 bases from V and 3 from J; bases not matched to a gene: 11. The length of the CDR3 is 15 residues.

This clone was counted a single time. The chain has TRBV5-1 and TRBJ1-3; tentative D call: TRBD1 (6 bases). Trimming removed 4 bases at V and 0 bases at J, with 11 bases between. The CDR3 runs 15 residues. Germline V gives CDR1 SGHRS, CDR2 YFSETQ. CDR3 nucleotides: TGCGCCAGCAGCCGGACAGAGGCCTCTGGAAACACCATATATTTT. As protein: CASSRTEASGNTIYF.

This chain connects TRBV10-3 to TRBJ1-6, with TRBD1 as a possible D gene (5 bases). The germline gives CDR1 ENHRY, CDR2 SYGVKD. Between the trimmed V and J ends, which lost 4 bases and 6 bases, there was a span of 7 bases. The CDR3 sequence is 13 residues long. CDR3 protein: CAISAGGNSPLHF. CDR3 bases: TGTGCCATCAGTGCCGGGGGTAATTCACCCCTCCACTTT.

The chain couples TRBV28 to TRBJ1-6, with TRBD1 as a possible D gene (6 bases). The CDR3 sequence is 16 residues long. The germline CDR1 and CDR2 sequences are MDHEN and SYDVKM. Trimming shortened V by 5 bases and J by 0 bases, and 11 bases separated the two germline ends. This chain's CDR3 is CASSTPDSSYNSPLHF. CDR3 nucleotides: TGTGCCAGCAGTACCCCGGACAGCTCCTATAATTCACCCCTCCACTTT.

The chain is built from TRBV9 and TRBJ1-2; 9 nucleotides line up with TRBD1. Germline V CDR1 and CDR2: SGDLS, YYNGEE. The CDR3 loop spans 12 amino acids. V lost 5 bases to trimming and J lost 7 bases; unmatched junction nucleotides: 3. The CDR3 spells CASRGTGCGYTF. The CDR3 region has the DNA TGTGCCAGCAGAGGGACAGGGTGTGGCTACACCTTC.

The chain carries TRBV28 and TRBJ2-3; 10 nucleotides align to TRBD2. The J segment lost 3 bases and the V segment lost 1 base, leaving 10 bases of the junction unmatched. Germline values: CDR1 MDHEN, CDR2 SYDVKM. The length of the CDR3 is 18 residues. The CDR3 sequence: CASSLFEQREGLTDTQYF. The CDR3 nucleotides are TGTGCCAGCAGTTTATTCGAGCAGCGGGAGGGCCTGACAGATACGCAGTATTTT. Together with reference TRBV28 and TRBJ2-3, the CDR3 gives the full variable domain: DVKVTQSSRYLVKRTGEKVFLECVQDMDHENMFWYRQDPGLGLRLIYFSYDVKMKEKGDIPEGYSVSREKKERFSLILESASTNQTSMYLCASSLFEQREGLTDTQYFGPGTRLTVL.

The V gene is TRBV6-5, the J gene TRBJ2-5; tentatively, D is TRBD1 (6 bases). V gave up 2 bases and J gave up 4 bases, with 17 bases separating them. The CDR3 contains 16 residues. Germline V gene data show CDR1 as MNHEY and CDR2 as SVGAGI. CDR3 sequence: CASSYKAGVPGETQYF. The CDR3 bases are TGTGCCAGCAGTTACAAGGCAGGGGTTCCTGGAGAGACCCAGTACTTC.

The V call is TRBV5-1, the J call TRBJ1-6; D is ambiguous. CDR1 is SGHRS and CDR2 is YFSETQ in the germline V gene. This CDR3 is built from 13 residues. V shed 2 bases and J shed 7 bases, with 7 bases lying between them. The CDR3 region has the DNA TGCGCCAGCAGCTTTGCTGAGAATTCACCCCTCCACTTT. It is translated as CASSFAENSPLHF.